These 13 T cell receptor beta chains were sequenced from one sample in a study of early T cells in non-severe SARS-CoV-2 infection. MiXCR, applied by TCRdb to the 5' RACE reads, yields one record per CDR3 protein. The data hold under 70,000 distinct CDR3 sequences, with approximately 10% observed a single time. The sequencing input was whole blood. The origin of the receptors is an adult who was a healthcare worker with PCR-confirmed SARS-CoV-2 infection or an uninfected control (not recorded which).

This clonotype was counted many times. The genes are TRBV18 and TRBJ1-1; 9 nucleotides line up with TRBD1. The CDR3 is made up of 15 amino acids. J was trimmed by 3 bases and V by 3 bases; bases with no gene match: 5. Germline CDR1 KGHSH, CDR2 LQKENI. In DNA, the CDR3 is TGTGCCAGCTCACCCCCCTGGACAGGGGACACTGAAGCTTTCTTT. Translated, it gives CASSPPWTGDTEAFF. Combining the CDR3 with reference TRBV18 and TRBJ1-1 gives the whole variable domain NAGVMQNPRHLVRRRGQEARLRCSPMKGHSHVYWYRQLPEEGLKFMVYLQKENIIDESGMPKERFSAEFPKEGPSILRIQQVVRGDSAAYFCASSPPWTGDTEAFFGQGTRLTVV.

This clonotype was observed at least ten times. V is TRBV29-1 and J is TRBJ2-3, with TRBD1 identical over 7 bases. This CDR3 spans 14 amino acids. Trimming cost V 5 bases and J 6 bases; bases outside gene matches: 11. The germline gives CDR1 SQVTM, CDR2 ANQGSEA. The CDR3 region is CSVRQGFAPDTQYF. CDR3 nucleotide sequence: TGCAGCGTTCGACAGGGTTTTGCCCCCGATACGCAGTATTTT.

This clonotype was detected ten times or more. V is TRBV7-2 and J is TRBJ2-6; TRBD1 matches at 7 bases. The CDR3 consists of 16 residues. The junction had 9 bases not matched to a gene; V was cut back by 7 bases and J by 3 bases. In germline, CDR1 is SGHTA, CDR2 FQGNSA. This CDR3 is CASTSVGGGGANVLTF. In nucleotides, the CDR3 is TGTGCCAGCACTTCCGTAGGGGGCGGTGGGGCCAACGTCCTGACTTTC.

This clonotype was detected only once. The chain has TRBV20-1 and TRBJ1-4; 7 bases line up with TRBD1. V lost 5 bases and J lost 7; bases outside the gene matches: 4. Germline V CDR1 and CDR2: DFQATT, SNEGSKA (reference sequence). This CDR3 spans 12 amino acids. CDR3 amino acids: CSASDRTEKLFF. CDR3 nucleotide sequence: TGCAGTGCTTCGGACAGGACTGAAAAACTGTTTTTT.

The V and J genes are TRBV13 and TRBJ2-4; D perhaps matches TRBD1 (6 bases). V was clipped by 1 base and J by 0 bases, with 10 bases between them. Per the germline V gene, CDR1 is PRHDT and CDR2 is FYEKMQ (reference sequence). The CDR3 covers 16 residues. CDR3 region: CASSLEDSVAKNIQYF. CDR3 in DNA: TGTGCCAGCAGCTTAGAGGACAGCGTAGCCAAAAACATTCAGTACTTC.

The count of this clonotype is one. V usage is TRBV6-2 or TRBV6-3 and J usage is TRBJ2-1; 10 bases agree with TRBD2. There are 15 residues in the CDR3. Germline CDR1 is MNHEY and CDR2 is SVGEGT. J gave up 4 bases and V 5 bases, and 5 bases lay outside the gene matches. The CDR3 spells CASSKGTSEYNEQFF. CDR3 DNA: TGTGCCAGCAGTAAAGGGACTAGCGAATACAATGAGCAGTTCTTC.

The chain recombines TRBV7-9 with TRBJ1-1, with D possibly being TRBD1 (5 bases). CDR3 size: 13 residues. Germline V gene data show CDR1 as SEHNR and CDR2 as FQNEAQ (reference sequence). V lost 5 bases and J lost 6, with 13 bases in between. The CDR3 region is CASSRAGGPEAFF. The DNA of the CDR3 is TGTGCCAGCAGCCGGGCCGGGGGTCCTGAAGCTTTCTTT. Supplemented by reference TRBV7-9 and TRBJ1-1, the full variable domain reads DTGVSQNPRHKITKRGQNVTFRCDPISEHNRLYWYRQTLGQGPEFLTYFQNEAQLEKSRLLSDRFSAERPKGSFSTLEIQRTEQGDSAMYLCASSRAGGPEAFFGQGTRLTVV.

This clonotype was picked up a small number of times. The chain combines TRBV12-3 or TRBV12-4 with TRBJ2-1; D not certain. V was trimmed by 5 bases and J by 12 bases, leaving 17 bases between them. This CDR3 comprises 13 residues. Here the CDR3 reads CASSTKLTSGQFF. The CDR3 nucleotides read TGTGCCAGCAGTACAAAACTTACTTCCGGGCAGTTCTTC.

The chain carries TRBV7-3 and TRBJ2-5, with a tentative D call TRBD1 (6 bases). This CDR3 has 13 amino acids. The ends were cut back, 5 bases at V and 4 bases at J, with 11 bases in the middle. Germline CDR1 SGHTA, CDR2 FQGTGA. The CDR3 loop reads CASSTGQRETQYF. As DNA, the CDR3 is TGTGCCAGCAGCACTGGACAGCGAGAGACCCAGTACTTC.

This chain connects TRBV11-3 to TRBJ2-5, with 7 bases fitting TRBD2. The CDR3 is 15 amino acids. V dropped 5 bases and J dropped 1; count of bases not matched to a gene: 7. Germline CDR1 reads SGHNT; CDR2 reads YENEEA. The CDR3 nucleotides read TGTGCCAGCAGCCCTACGACTAGCCGCCAAGAGACCCAGTACTTC. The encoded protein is CASSPTTSRQETQYF. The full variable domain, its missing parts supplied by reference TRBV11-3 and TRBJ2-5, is EAGVVQSPRYKIIEKKQPVAFWCNPISGHNTLYWYLQNLGQGPELLIRYENEEAVDDSQLPKDRFSAERLKGVDSTLKIQPAELGDSAVYLCASSPTTSRQETQYFGPGTRLLVL.

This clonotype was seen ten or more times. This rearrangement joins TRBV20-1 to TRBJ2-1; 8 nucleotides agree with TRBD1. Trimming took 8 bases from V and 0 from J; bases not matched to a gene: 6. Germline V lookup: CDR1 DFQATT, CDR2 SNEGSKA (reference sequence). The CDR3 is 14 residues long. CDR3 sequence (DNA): TGCAGTACCACCGGACAGGGCTCCTACAATGAGCAGTTCTTC. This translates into CSTTGQGSYNEQFF.

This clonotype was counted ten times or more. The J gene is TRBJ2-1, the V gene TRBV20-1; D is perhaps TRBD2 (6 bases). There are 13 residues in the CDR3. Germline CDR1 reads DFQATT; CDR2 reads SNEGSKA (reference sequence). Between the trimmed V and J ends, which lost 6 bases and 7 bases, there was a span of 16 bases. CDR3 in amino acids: CSAPAGFKNEQFF. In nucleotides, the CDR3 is TGCAGTGCCCCTGCGGGGTTTAAAAATGAGCAGTTCTTC.

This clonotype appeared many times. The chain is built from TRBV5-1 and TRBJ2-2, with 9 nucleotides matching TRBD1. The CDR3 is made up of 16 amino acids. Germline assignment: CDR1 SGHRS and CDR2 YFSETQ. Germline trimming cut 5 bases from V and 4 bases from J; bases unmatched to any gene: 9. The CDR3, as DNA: TGCGCCAGCAGGGATCCGGGACAGGGAGGCACCGGGGAGCTGTTTTTT. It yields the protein CASRDPGQGGTGELFF.